This T cell receptor (beta chain) was captured by sequencing in a study of T cell responses to AZD1222 COVID-19 vaccine. Some clones are missing from TCRdb's copy, which holds only in-frame ones; the method was immunoSEQ multiplex PCR. The table has 65,000 to 85,000 clones, 90% to 95% seen once. Germline values: CDR1 SGHTA, CDR2 FQGNSA. This CDR3 has 16 amino acids. The V end was cut by 0 bases, the J end by 0 bases, with 10 bases between. The sample in question was peripheral blood, obtained on day 0 of AZD1222 vaccination. The sequence was collected from an adult in good health. The chain uses TRBV7-2 and TRBJ2-3; maybe TRBD2 (5 bases). Here the CDR3 DNA reads TGTGCCAGCAGCTTAGCCCTGGGAGTGAGCACAGATACGCAGTATTTT. Its translation: CASSLALGVSTDTQYF.